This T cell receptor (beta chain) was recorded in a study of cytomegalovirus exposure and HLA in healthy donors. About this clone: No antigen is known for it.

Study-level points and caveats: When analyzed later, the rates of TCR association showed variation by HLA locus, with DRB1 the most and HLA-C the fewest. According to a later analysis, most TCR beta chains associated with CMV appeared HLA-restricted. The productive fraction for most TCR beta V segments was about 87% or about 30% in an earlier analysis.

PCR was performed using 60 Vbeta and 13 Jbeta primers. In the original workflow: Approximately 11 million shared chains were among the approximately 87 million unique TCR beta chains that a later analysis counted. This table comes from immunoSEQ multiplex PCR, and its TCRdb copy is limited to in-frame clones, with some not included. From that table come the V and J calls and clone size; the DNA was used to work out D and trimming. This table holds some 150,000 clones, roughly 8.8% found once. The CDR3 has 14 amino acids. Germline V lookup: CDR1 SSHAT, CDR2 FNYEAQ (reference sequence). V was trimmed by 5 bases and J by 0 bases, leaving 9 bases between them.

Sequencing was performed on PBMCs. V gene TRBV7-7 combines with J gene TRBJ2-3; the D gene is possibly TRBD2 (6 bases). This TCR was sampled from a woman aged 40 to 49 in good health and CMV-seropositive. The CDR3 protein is CASSLGTSTDTQYF. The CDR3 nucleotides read TGTGCCAGCAGCCTCGGGACTAGCACAGATACGCAGTATTTT.